The 21 T cell receptor beta chains below come from one sample, sequenced in a study of T cell clonality in common variable immunodeficiency. These receptors' antigens are unknown. The repertoire was sequenced with immunoSEQ multiplex PCR; TCRdb's copy has only in-frame clones and lacks some. Captured here are some 7,100 clones, none seen once; the top ten comprise about 5%. Study-wide points: Common variable immunodeficiency TCR beta sequences reportedly had fewer deletions and N-nucleotide insertions.

Sequencing was carried out using peripheral blood mononuclear cells. All receptors come from a human donor with common variable immunodeficiency.

This clone was recorded a few times. The CDR3 goes on 3 residues after the read ends, and that part is filled in from the germline J gene. The J gene is TRBJ2-7, the V gene TRBV20-1; D is uncertain. The CDR3 extends over 16 amino acids. V lost 0 bases to trimming and J lost 2 bases, with 17 bases between them. Germline V gene data show CDR1 as DFQATT and CDR2 as SNEGSKA (reference sequence). The covered CDR3 bases are TGCAGTGCTAGAGATCGGGTTAGGTCCTCCACCTACGAG. This translates into CSARDRVRSSTYE. The whole CDR3 sequence reads CSARDRVRSSTYEQYF.

By sample share, this clone is large. The read gets to within 3 residues of the CDR3 end, and the germline J gene fills in the rest. The chain couples TRBV9 to TRBJ1-1, with a tentative D call TRBD1 (6 bases). Trimming pared 4 bases from V and 7 bases from J, leaving 8 bases between. Germline loops: CDR1 SGDLS, CDR2 YYNGEE. The CDR3 sequence is 11 residues long. The covered CDR3 bases are TGTGCCAGCAGCTCGACAGGTGAA. Residues: CASSSTGE. The entire CDR3 protein reads CASSSTGEAFF.

On this clone: The read falls 3 residues short of the CDR3 end, and the missing part is taken from the germline J gene. This chain connects TRBV18 to TRBJ2-1, with a possible D match to TRBD1 (6 bases). There are 17 residues in the CDR3. The V gene lost 2 bases and the J gene lost 4 bases, with 18 bases spanning the gap. The germline gives CDR1 KGHSH, CDR2 LQKENI. The CDR3 bases that were read are TGTGCCAGCTCACCATCCCGACAGCTAGGGGGATACAATGAG. It translates to CASSPSRQLGGYNE. The CDR3 in its entirety is CASSPSRQLGGYNEQFF.

As for this clone: From the germline J gene comes the end of the CDR3, since the read stops 3 residues before it. This rearrangement joins TRBV18 to TRBJ1-1; possible D gene TRBD1, 5 bases. This CDR3 contains 14 residues. Germline V lookup: CDR1 KGHSH, CDR2 LQKENI. Trimming cost V 3 bases and J 3 bases, with 11 bases left between them. The DNA read from the CDR3 is TGTGCCAGCTCACCCCAGGGTAGTGACACTGAA. It specifies CASSPQGSDTE. The whole CDR3 sequence is CASSPQGSDTEAFF.

A remark on this clone: The DNA ends 3 residues before the CDR3 does, and the rest of the CDR3 is filled in from the germline J gene. The chain has TRBV19 and TRBJ2-2; 9 nucleotides match TRBD1. Germline V gene sequence: CDR1 LNHDA, CDR2 SQIVND (reference sequence). V lost 5 bases to trimming and J lost 5 bases; unmatched junction nucleotides: 9. This CDR3 has 16 amino acids. The chain's CDR3 is CASSGGQGPGTGELFF. Partial CDR3 DNA: TGTGCCAGTAGTGGGGGACAGGGTCCGGGTACCGGGGAG.

This clone is medium-sized (0.01 to 0.1%) in the sample. The missing CDR3 end, 3 residues past where the read stops, is filled in from the germline J gene. The chain recombines TRBV19 with TRBJ1-1; 7 bases map to TRBD1. This CDR3 contains 16 residues. J was trimmed by 0 bases and V by 6 bases; bases with no gene match: 10. Germline CDR1 LNHDA, CDR2 SQIVND (reference sequence). The CDR3: CASREKGAYMNTEAFF. The sequenced CDR3 bases are TGTGCCAGTAGAGAAAAGGGGGCTTACATGAACACTGAA. Full variable domain (outside the CDR3, taken from reference TRBV19 and TRBJ1-1): DGGITQSPKYLFRKEGQNVTLSCEQNLNHDAMYWYRQDPGQGLRLIYYSQIVNDFQKGDIAEGYSVSREKKESFPLTVTSAQKNPTAFYLCASREKGAYMNTEAFFGQGTRLTVV.

This clone was recorded a few times. From the germline J gene comes the end of the CDR3, since the read stops 3 residues before it. The chain couples TRBV7-2 to TRBJ2-1; 7 bases match TRBD1. V was pared by 5 bases and J by 2 bases, with 3 bases of the junction left unmatched. Germline CDR1 reads SGHTA; CDR2 reads FQGNSA. This CDR3 has 14 amino acids. The covered CDR3 bases are TGTGCCAGCAGCCCTCAGGGGGCCTACAATGAG. Translation gives CASSPQGAYNE. The full CDR3 sequence reads CASSPQGAYNEQFF.

There are a few counts of this clone. The read terminates 3 residues ahead of where the CDR3 ends, so the germline J gene completes it. The genes are TRBV18 and TRBJ2-3; D might be TRBD2 (5 bases). Germline V lookup: CDR1 KGHSH, CDR2 LQKENI. The CDR3 runs to 17 residues. Trimming pared 3 bases from V and 3 bases from J, leaving 19 bases between. The CDR3 protein is CASSPTFGEGRTDTQYF. The sequenced CDR3 bases are TGTGCCAGCTCACCTACCTTCGGCGAGGGCAGGACAGATACG. Combining the CDR3 with reference TRBV18 and TRBJ2-3 gives the whole variable domain NAGVMQNPRHLVRRRGQEARLRCSPMKGHSHVYWYRQLPEEGLKFMVYLQKENIIDESGMPKERFSAEFPKEGPSILRIQQVVRGDSAAYFCASSPTFGEGRTDTQYFGPGTRLTVL.

This clone has just a few counts. This CDR3 reads CAIRASGSSYNEQFF. The sequenced CDR3 bases are TGTGCCATCAGGGCCAGCGGGAGCTCCTACAATGAG. This rearrangement joins TRBV10-3 to TRBJ2-1; 8 positions match TRBD2. Coverage ceases 3 residues before the CDR3 finishes, and the germline J gene fills in the end. J was trimmed by 0 bases and V by 6 bases; bases with no gene match: 4. The CDR3 extends over 15 amino acids. The germline V gene encodes CDR1 ENHRY and CDR2 SYGVKD.

As concerns this clone: One end of the junction is discordant with germline, which a read error may explain. With the read ending 3 residues before the CDR3 end, the germline J gene is used to fill in that end. The rearrangement joins TRBV7-6 to TRBJ1-1; 8 bases match TRBD1. The CDR3 covers 16 residues. The germline V gene encodes CDR1 SGHVS and CDR2 FNYEAQ. CDR3 protein: CASSLGPGQDNTEAFF. The sequenced part of the CDR3 DNA is TGTGCCAGCAGTTTAGGACCGGGACAGGATAACACTGAA.

This clone was found a few times. The DNA ends 3 residues before the CDR3 does, and the rest of the CDR3 is filled in from the germline J gene. The chain has TRBV7-6 and TRBJ2-5; 7 nucleotides match TRBD2. Losses at the gene ends were 1 base for V and 2 bases for J; bases not matched to a gene: 10. Germline assignment: CDR1 SGHVS and CDR2 FNYEAQ. The CDR3 covers 17 residues. The DNA read from the CDR3 is TGTGCCAGCAGCTTAGGGGGGGGTCTAGGGACGCAAGAGACC. Translation: CASSLGGGLGTQET. The CDR3 in its entirety is CASSLGGGLGTQETQYF.

CDR3 sequence reads: CASSFPLAGETQYF. CDR3 DNA, as far as it was read: TGTGCCAGCAGCTTTCCCCTAGCTGGGGAGACC. This chain joins TRBV7-9 and TRBJ2-5, with D possibly matching TRBD2 (5 bases). The read gets to within 3 residues of the CDR3 end, and the germline J gene fills in the rest. The CDR3 consists of 14 residues. The V end was cut by 3 bases, the J end by 5 bases, with 13 bases between. CDR1 and CDR2 from the germline V gene are SEHNR and FQNEAQ (reference sequence).

In this sample, this clone turned up a few times. The read ends 3 residues before the CDR3 terminus; that terminus is restored from the germline J gene. The chain is built from TRBV7-9 and TRBJ1-1, with D possibly being TRBD1 (5 bases). Germline values: CDR1 SEHNR, CDR2 FQNEAQ (reference sequence). The germline V and J ends were trimmed by 6 bases and 5 bases, with 16 bases remaining between them. The CDR3 extends over 14 amino acids. The CDR3 bases that were read are TGTGCCAGCAGTTCGAAGACAGTTCAGACTGAA. Encoded protein: CASSSKTVQTE. In full, the CDR3 reads CASSSKTVQTEAFF.

This clone was seen more than once but under ten times. The CDR3 end falls 3 residues outside the read, so it is completed with the germline J gene. The V call is TRBV29-1, the J call TRBJ1-3; D not certain. Trimming left V 0 bases short and J 0 bases short, with 15 bases between. The CDR3 covers 17 residues. Germline lookup yields CDR1 SQVTM and CDR2 ANQGSEA. The DNA read from the CDR3 is TGCAGCGTTGAAGATCGCGCAGGTTCCAGCTCTGGAAACACC. Translated: CSVEDRAGSSSGNT. In full, the CDR3 reads CSVEDRAGSSSGNTIYF.

As to this clone: The read terminates 3 residues before the CDR3 end, so the remaining end is supplied by the germline J gene. V is TRBV7-9 and J is TRBJ2-1, with TRBD2 identical over 8 bases. V dropped 1 base and J dropped 9; count of bases not matched to a gene: 8. Germline values: CDR1 SEHNR, CDR2 FQNEAQ (reference sequence). The CDR3 has 15 amino acids. The CDR3 is CASSLEIGLAGEQFF. The part of the CDR3 DNA that was read is TGTGCCAGCAGCTTAGAAATCGGTCTAGCGGGTGAG.

This clone occurred a few times. The read stops 3 residues short of the end of the CDR3; the missing end is completed from the germline J gene. V and J are TRBV18 and TRBJ2-7, with D unclear. Deletions cut 2 bases from V and 2 bases from J, with 13 bases between. Germline CDR1 reads KGHSH; CDR2 reads LQKENI. The CDR3 consists of 15 residues. The covered CDR3 bases are TGTGCCAGCTCACCAGCTAGTCGTTCAACCTACGAG. It codes for CASSPASRSTYE. The full CDR3 protein reads CASSPASRSTYEQYF.

This clone has more than one count but fewer than ten. The read stops 3 residues short of the end of the CDR3; the missing end is completed from the germline J gene. The J gene is TRBJ1-2, the V gene TRBV7-9; D is undetermined. This CDR3 has 13 residues. Germline CDR1 SEHNR, CDR2 FQNEAQ (reference sequence). The V gene lost 3 bases and the J gene lost 3 bases, with 8 bases spanning the gap. The covered CDR3 bases are TGTGCCAGCAGCTTCAGTACAGACTATGGC. This gives the protein CASSFSTDYG. The CDR3 in full is CASSFSTDYGYTF.

This clone occurred a few times. The read gets to within 3 residues of the CDR3 end, and the germline J gene fills in the rest. The chain combines TRBV19 with TRBJ1-5; D not resolved. The CDR3 loop spans 15 amino acids. CDR1 LNHDA and CDR2 SQIVND come from the germline V gene (reference sequence). Between the trimmed V and J ends, which lost 0 bases and 0 bases, there was a span of 6 bases. This CDR3 reads CASSIDRYSNQPQHF. The sequenced part of the CDR3 DNA is TGTGCCAGTAGTATAGACAGGTATAGCAATCAGCCC.

Note on this clone: The read terminates 3 residues ahead of where the CDR3 ends, so the germline J gene completes it. This rearrangement joins TRBV7-9 to TRBJ1-1; D remains ambiguous. The CDR3 loop spans 11 amino acids. Germline V lookup: CDR1 SEHNR, CDR2 FQNEAQ (reference sequence). V was pared by 5 bases and J by 3 bases, with 4 bases between. The CDR3 sequence: CASSQDTEAFF. The CDR3 DNA, read in part, is TGTGCCAGCAGCCAGGACACTGAA.

About this clone itself: With the read ending 3 residues before the CDR3 end, the germline J gene is used to fill in that end. V and J are TRBV6-2 or TRBV6-3 and TRBJ2-1; no clear D gene. This CDR3 is built from 13 residues. The germline V gene encodes CDR1 MNHEY and CDR2 SVGEGT. The V gene lost 7 bases and the J gene lost 2 bases, with 9 bases spanning the gap. The CDR3 reads CASTPTTYNEQFF. CDR3 DNA (partial): TGTGCCAGCACTCCCACTACCTACAATGAG.

By share, this clone ranks as medium-sized. The observed sequence ends 3 residues before the CDR3 terminus, with the missing tail filled in from the germline J gene. The chain combines TRBV18 with TRBJ2-1; 8 nucleotides line up with TRBD1. V was clipped by 3 bases and J by 4 bases; unmatched bases: 5. Germline loops: CDR1 KGHSH, CDR2 LQKENI. The CDR3 runs to 15 residues. The CDR3 sequence is CASSPPGQEYNEQFF. CDR3 DNA, as far as it was read: TGTGCCAGCTCACCCCCGGGACAGGAGTACAATGAG. Full variable domain (rest looked up from reference TRBV18 and TRBJ2-1): NAGVMQNPRHLVRRRGQEARLRCSPMKGHSHVYWYRQLPEEGLKFMVYLQKENIIDESGMPKERFSAEFPKEGPSILRIQQVVRGDSAAYFCASSPPGQEYNEQFFGPGTRLTVL.